The rows below give T cell receptor beta chains drawn from one sample of a study of blood T cell repertoires in COVID-19. TCRdb's table, derived via immunoSEQ multiplex PCR, lists solely in-frame clones and lacks some. The sample yields 200,000 to 250,000 clones, approximately 91% seen once. The sample taken for sequencing was peripheral blood. These receptors all stem from a woman in her sixties or seventies with acute or convalescent COVID-19. Each CDR3 is given with its conserved first and last residue. The order of the fields is V gene, J gene, clone size, D gene, CDR3 DNA, CDR3 protein. D genes are given only for firm matches. For some rows the clone size is stated as once, few or many, or as a class when expanded; others skip it.

TRBV9	TRBJ2-7	.	TRBD2	TGTGCCAGCAGCGTAGATGCTAGCGGGAACCTTGGCGAGCAGTACTTC	CASSVDASGNLGEQYF
TRBV7-2	TRBJ2-5	.	.	TGTGCCAGCAGCTCCCCTAGACCCCTAGAAGAGACCCAGTACTTC	CASSSPRPLEETQYF
TRBV15	TRBJ1-6	.	.	TGTGCCACCAGCAGAGATGGAGGCAGTAATTCACCCCTCCACTTT	CATSRDGGSNSPLHF
TRBV19	TRBJ2-2	.	.	TGTGCCAGTAGTGCAACGGGAGCGGGCGGGGAGCTGTTTTTT	CASSATGAGGELFF
TRBV5-1	TRBJ1-1	.	.	TGCGCCAGCAGCCATCCCAGACAGGTGGGGACTGAAGCTTTCTTT	CASSHPRQVGTEAFF
TRBV19	TRBJ1-6	.	.	TGTGCCAGCCGGATCACCCTACAGGCGACGAATTCACCCCTCCACTTT	CASRITLQATNSPLHF
TRBV5-1	TRBJ2-5	.	TRBD1	TGCGCCAGCAGCTTTGGGACAGGAGAAGAGACCCAGTACTTC	CASSFGTGEETQYF
TRBV7-9	TRBJ1-1	.	TRBD1	TGTGCCAGCAGCTTCGACAGGGCTGAAGCTTTCTTT	CASSFDRAEAFF
TRBV6-2/TRBV6-3	TRBJ2-1	once	.	TGTGCCAGCAGTGGCTTCCATGAGCAGTTCTTC	CASSGFHEQFF
TRBV10-1	TRBJ2-1	.	.	TGCGCCAGCAGTTCAGAGGGCCCAACCGGCTACAATGAGCAGTTCTTC	CASSSEGPTGYNEQFF
TRBV5-1	TRBJ1-1	.	.	TGCGCCAGCAGCCGACAGGAGAACACTGAAGCTTTCTTT	CASSRQENTEAFF
TRBV10-1	TRBJ2-5	.	.	TGCGCCAGCAGTGAGTCGGGGCGTCCCGAGACCCAGTACTTC	CASSESGRPETQYF
TRBV5-1	TRBJ2-5	.	.	TGCGCCAGCAGCCCCGGACTGGCTGGGCGGACCCAGTACTTC	CASSPGLAGRTQYF
TRBV5-1	TRBJ1-5	few	TRBD1	TGCGCCAGCAGCTCGACAGGGGCTGGCAATCAGCCCCAGCATTTT	CASSSTGAGNQPQHF
TRBV5-1	TRBJ2-7	.	.	TGCGCCAGCAGCTTGGTCTTCGGGAGCTCCTACGAGCAGTACTTC	CASSLVFGSSYEQYF
TRBV6-2/TRBV6-3	TRBJ1-2	.	.	TGTGCCAGCAGTTACTTTCGGGGTGCGGAGGGCTACACCTTC	CASSYFRGAEGYTF
TRBV18	TRBJ2-2	few	.	TGTGCCAGCTCATATGACGAGGGTTCTACCGGGGAGCTGTTTTTT	CASSYDEGSTGELFF
TRBV18	TRBJ2-5	.	.	TGTGCCAGCTCTCAAAAAGAGACCCAGTACTTC	CASSQKETQYF
TRBV3-1/TRBV3-2	TRBJ2-3	.	TRBD2	TGTGCCAGCAGGAAGAGACTAGCGGGAGAGGCAGATACGCAGTATTTT	CASRKRLAGEADTQYF
TRBV5-1	TRBJ2-7	.	TRBD2	TGCGCCAGCAGCTTCACTAGCGGGAGTATTGCCTACGAGCAGTACTTC	CASSFTSGSIAYEQYF
TRBV19	TRBJ1-6	.	.	TGTGCCAGTAGTAGACAGTGGAATTCACCCCTCCACTTT	CASSRQWNSPLHF
TRBV5-1	TRBJ1-4	.	TRBD1	TGCGCCAGCAGCCCCGACTGGACAGGAGGAAAACTGTTTTTT	CASSPDWTGGKLFF
TRBV19	TRBJ2-5	.	TRBD1	TGTGCCAGTAGTATCAGGGGGCGAGGAGAGACCCAGTACTTC	CASSIRGRGETQYF
TRBV5-4	TRBJ1-3	.	.	TGTGCCAGCAGCTTGGAGGGGAATGGAAACACCATATATTTT	CASSLEGNGNTIYF
TRBV2	TRBJ2-4	.	TRBD1	TGTGCCAGCAGTGGCGACAGGGGGCAAAACATTCAGTACTTC	CASSGDRGQNIQYF
TRBV6-5	TRBJ2-1	.	.	TGTGCCAGCGGACAGCTCAATGAGCAGTTCTTC	CASGQLNEQFF
TRBV7-3	TRBJ1-2	once	TRBD1	TGTGCCAGCAGCTTAACCGGGACAGCTAACTATGGCTACACCTTC	CASSLTGTANYGYTF
TRBV18	TRBJ2-2	.	.	TGTGCCAGCTCACGAACACCGTCGAACACCGGGGAGCTGTTTTTT	CASSRTPSNTGELFF
TRBV2	TRBJ1-5	once	TRBD1	TGTGCCAGCAGTACCGACAGGGGGCAAGGTCAGCCCCAGCATTTT	CASSTDRGQGQPQHF
TRBV29-1	TRBJ1-2	.	.	TGCAGCGCCCGGGATTATGGCTACACCTTC	CSARDYGYTF
TRBV5-1	TRBJ2-2	.	.	TGCGCCAGCAGCCTAAGGACAGACACCGGGGAGCTGTTTTTT	CASSLRTDTGELFF
TRBV3-1/TRBV3-2	TRBJ1-3	.	.	TGTGCCAGCAGCCAGGGGACAATCGCAAACACCATATATTTT	CASSQGTIANTIYF
TRBV3-1/TRBV3-2	TRBJ2-7	.	.	TGTGCCAGCAGCCAAGTTGGAGGCGAGCAGTACTTC	CASSQVGGEQYF
TRBV5-5	TRBJ2-7	.	TRBD1	TGTGCCAGCAGCTTGGAGACAGGGGCAACCTACGAGCAGTACTTC	CASSLETGATYEQYF
TRBV3-1/TRBV3-2	TRBJ2-6	.	TRBD1	TGTGCCAGCAGCCAAGGAGTGGGACAGGGTTCTGGGGCCAACGTCCTGACTTTC	CASSQGVGQGSGANVLTF
TRBV28	TRBJ2-1	.	TRBD2	TGTGCCAGCAGTTTATGGACACTAGCGGGAGGGCCGGGTGAGCAGTTCTTC	CASSLWTLAGGPGEQFF
TRBV9	TRBJ1-4	.	.	TGTGCCAGCAGCGACGGTGGGGGGGCCGTTGAAAAACTGTTTTTT	CASSDGGGAVEKLFF
TRBV19	TRBJ1-2	.	.	TGTGCCAGTAGTATACAAGGGGGTTCGACCAGCTATGGCTACACCTTC	CASSIQGGSTSYGYTF
TRBV7-9	TRBJ2-5	once	.	TGTGCCAGCAGCTTGAGAACCAGGGCGGGGGAGACCCAGTACTTC	CASSLRTRAGETQYF
TRBV29-1	TRBJ2-7	.	TRBD2	TGCAGCGTTGCAGGGGCGGGACTAGTCACCTACGAGCAGTACTTC	CSVAGAGLVTYEQYF
TRBV6-5	TRBJ1-1	once	TRBD1	TGTGCCGCCCCGGGACAGCGAGCTTTCTTT	CAAPGQRAFF
TRBV6-1	TRBJ1-2	.	.	TGTGCCAGCAGTGAAAACGGAGCATCCTATGGCTACACCTTC	CASSENGASYGYTF
TRBV28	TRBJ1-2	.	.	TGTGCCAGCAGTCCTTCCATGTGGGGAGGGATTCCCTATGGCTACACCTTC	CASSPSMWGGIPYGYTF
TRBV5-1	TRBJ2-3	.	.	TGCGCCAGCGTTTCTAGCGCGAATACGCAGTATTTT	CASVSSANTQYF
TRBV5-1	TRBJ1-3	.	.	TGCGCCAGCAGCTTGGAAGGGGGAAGGGGAAACACCATATATTTT	CASSLEGGRGNTIYF
TRBV3-1/TRBV3-2	TRBJ2-5	.	TRBD2	TGTGCCAGCAGTCGCAAAATGTTGTCGGCGGGGGGAAAGACCCAGTACTTC	CASSRKMLSAGGKTQYF
TRBV3-1/TRBV3-2	TRBJ1-1	.	TRBD1	TGTGCCAGCAGCCAAGAACTTTCGGACAGGGTTGAAGCTTTCTTT	CASSQELSDRVEAFF
TRBV30	TRBJ2-3	.	.	TGTGCCTGGATTCCAGGATTGGATACGCAGTATTTT	CAWIPGLDTQYF
TRBV30	TRBJ2-5	few	.	TGTGCCTGGAGCCTTTATTTTAGAACGCAAGAGACCCAGTACTTC	CAWSLYFRTQETQYF
TRBV5-8	TRBJ2-4	.	.	TGTGCCAGCAGCTTAGGGGTAGCCAAAAACATTCAGTACTTC	CASSLGVAKNIQYF
TRBV6-6	TRBJ1-5	.	TRBD1	TGTGCCAGCAGTTACTCTCGGACAGGGCGCAATCAGCCCCAGCATTTT	CASSYSRTGRNQPQHF
TRBV7-2	TRBJ2-5	.	TRBD2	TGTGCCAGCAGCTTAGGGACTAGCGGGAGGGTTGAGACCCAGTACTTC	CASSLGTSGRVETQYF
TRBV11-3	TRBJ1-1	few	.	TGTGCCAGCAGCATGATCGGGGGGGAAGCTTTCTTT	CASSMIGGEAFF